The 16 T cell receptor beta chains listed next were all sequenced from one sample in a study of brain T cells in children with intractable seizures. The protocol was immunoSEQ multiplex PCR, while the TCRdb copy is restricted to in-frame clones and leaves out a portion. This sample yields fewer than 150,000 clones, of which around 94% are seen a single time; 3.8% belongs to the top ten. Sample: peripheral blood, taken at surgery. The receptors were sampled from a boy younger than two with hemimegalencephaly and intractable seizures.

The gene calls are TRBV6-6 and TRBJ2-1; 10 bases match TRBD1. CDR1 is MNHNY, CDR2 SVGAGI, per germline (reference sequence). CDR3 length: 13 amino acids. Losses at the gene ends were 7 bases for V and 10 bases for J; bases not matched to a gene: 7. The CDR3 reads CASIGQGVREQFF. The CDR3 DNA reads TGTGCCAGCATTGGACAGGGGGTACGGGAGCAGTTCTTC.

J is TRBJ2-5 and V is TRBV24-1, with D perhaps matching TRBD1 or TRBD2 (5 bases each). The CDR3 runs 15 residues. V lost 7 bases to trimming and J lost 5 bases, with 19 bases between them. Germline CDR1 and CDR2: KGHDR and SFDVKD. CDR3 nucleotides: TGTGCCACCAGCCACCCGAGCCGAGGGGAGGAGACCCAGTACTTC. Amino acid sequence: CATSHPSRGEETQYF.

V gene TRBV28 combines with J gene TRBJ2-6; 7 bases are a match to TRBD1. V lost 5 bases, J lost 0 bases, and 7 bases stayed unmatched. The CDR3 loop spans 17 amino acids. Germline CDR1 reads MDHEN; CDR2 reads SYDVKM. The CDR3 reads CASSPWDSFSGANVLTF. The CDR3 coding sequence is TGTGCCAGCAGTCCCTGGGACAGCTTCTCTGGGGCCAACGTCCTGACTTTC.

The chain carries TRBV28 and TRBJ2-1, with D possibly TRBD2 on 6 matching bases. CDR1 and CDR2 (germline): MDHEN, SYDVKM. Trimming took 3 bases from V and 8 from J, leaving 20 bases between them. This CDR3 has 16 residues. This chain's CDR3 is CASSFKVWEAEDEQFF. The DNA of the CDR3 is TGTGCCAGCAGTTTTAAGGTTTGGGAGGCCGAGGATGAGCAGTTCTTC.

The CDR3 loop reads CASSRGQGYGYTF. In DNA, the CDR3 is TGTGCCAGCAGTCGGGGACAGGGCTATGGCTACACCTTC. The chain is built from TRBV27 and TRBJ1-2, with 9 bases identical to TRBD1. Per the germline V gene, CDR1 is MNHEY and CDR2 is SMNVEV (reference sequence). The junction had 2 bases not matched to a gene; V was cut back by 5 bases and J by 4 bases. This CDR3 comprises 13 residues.

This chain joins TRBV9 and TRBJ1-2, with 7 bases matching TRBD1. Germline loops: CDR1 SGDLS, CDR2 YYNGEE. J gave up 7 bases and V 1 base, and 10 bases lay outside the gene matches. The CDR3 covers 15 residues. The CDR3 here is CASSVQTGRSAGYTF. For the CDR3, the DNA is TGTGCCAGCAGCGTACAGACAGGGCGAAGCGCTGGCTACACCTTC.

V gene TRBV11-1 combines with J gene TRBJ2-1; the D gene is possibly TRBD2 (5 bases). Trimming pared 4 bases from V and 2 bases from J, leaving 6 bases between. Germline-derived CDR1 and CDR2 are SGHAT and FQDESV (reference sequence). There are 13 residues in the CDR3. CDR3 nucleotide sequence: TGTGCCAGCAGCTCGGAGGCCTACAATGAGCAGTTCTTC. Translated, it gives CASSSEAYNEQFF.

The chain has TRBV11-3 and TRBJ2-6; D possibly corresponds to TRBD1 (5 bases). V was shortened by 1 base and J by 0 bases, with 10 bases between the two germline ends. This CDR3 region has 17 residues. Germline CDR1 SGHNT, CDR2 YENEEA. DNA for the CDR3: TGTGCCAGCAGCTTAGTCACAGGCATCTCTGGGGCCAACGTCCTGACTTTC. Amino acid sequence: CASSLVTGISGANVLTF.

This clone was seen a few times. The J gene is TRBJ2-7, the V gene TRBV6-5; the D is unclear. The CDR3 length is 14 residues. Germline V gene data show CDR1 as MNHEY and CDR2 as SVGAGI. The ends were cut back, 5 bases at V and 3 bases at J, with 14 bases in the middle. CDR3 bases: TGTGCCAGCAGTCCCCACACCAGGAGCTACGAGCAGTACTTC. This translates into CASSPHTRSYEQYF.

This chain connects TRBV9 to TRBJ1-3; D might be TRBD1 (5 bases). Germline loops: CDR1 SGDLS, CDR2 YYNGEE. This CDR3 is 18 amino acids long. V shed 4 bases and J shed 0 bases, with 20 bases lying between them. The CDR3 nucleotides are TGTGCCAGCAGCCTGGGGGACCCCCAAACAGGCTCTGGAAACACCATATATTTT. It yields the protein CASSLGDPQTGSGNTIYF.

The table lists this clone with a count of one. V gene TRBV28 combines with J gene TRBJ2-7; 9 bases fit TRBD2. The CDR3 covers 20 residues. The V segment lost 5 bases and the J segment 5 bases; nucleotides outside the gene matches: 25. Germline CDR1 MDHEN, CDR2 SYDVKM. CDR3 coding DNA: TGTGCCAGCAGTCCCCGGTGGATCGGGGGACCCATAGCGGGAGTTGACGAGCAGTACTTC. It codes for CASSPRWIGGPIAGVDEQYF.

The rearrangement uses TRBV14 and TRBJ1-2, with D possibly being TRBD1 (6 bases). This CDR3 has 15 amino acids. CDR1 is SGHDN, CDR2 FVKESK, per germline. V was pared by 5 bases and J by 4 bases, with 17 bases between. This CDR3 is CASSSRQGYIYGYTF. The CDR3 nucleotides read TGTGCCAGCAGCTCTCGGCAGGGGTATATCTATGGCTACACCTTC.

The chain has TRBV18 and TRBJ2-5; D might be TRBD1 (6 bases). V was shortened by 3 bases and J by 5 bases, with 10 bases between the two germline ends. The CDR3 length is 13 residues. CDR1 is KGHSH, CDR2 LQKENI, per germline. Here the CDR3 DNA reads TGTGCCAGCTCACCGAGGACAGTGGAGACCCAGTACTTC. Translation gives CASSPRTVETQYF.

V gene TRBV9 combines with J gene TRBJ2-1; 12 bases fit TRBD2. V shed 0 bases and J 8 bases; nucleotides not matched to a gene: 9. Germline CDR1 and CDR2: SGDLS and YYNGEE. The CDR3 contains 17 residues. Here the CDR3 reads CASSVEFLAGGPDEQFF. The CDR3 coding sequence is TGTGCCAGCAGCGTAGAGTTTCTAGCGGGAGGGCCGGATGAGCAGTTCTTC.

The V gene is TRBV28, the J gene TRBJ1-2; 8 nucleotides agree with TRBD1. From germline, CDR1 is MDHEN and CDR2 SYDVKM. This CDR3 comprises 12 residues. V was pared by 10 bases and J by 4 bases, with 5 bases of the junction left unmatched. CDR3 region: CATLDRGYGYTF. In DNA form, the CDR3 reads TGTGCCACTTTAGACAGGGGCTATGGCTACACCTTC.

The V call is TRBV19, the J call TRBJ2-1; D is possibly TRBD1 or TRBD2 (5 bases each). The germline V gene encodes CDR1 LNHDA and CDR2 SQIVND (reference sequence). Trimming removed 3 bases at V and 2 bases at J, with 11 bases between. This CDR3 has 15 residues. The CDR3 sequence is CASSIPLGPYNEQFF. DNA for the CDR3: TGTGCCAGTAGTATCCCCTTGGGACCCTACAATGAGCAGTTCTTC.